Sequencing of this T cell receptor (beta chain) was carried out in a study of CD8 T cells in ankylosing spondylitis. TCRdb analysed the 5' RACE reads with MiXCR anew, one entry per CDR3 protein. Altogether about 210,000 distinct CDR3 sequences are present, approximately 7.6% being singletons, with the ten largest covering about 5%. Germline V gives CDR1 SGHTA, CDR2 FQGNSA. V was clipped by 1 base and J by 5 bases, with 9 bases between them. CDR3 length: 14 amino acids. In this sample, this clonotype turned up a few times. Antigen unknown. Study-wide findings and caveats: Reports say disease-linked clones showed up significantly more in matched ankylosing spondylitis synovial fluid.

The J gene is TRBJ2-1, the V gene TRBV7-2; maybe TRBD2 (5 bases). The origin of this receptor is a female donor with ankylosing spondylitis or in good health (not recorded which). The material sequenced was blood, either unsorted or a sorted T cell fraction (not recorded which). For the CDR3, the DNA is TGTGCCAGCAGCTTAGGTGGGAGTAACAATGAGCAGTTCTTC. It translates to CASSLGGSNNEQFF.